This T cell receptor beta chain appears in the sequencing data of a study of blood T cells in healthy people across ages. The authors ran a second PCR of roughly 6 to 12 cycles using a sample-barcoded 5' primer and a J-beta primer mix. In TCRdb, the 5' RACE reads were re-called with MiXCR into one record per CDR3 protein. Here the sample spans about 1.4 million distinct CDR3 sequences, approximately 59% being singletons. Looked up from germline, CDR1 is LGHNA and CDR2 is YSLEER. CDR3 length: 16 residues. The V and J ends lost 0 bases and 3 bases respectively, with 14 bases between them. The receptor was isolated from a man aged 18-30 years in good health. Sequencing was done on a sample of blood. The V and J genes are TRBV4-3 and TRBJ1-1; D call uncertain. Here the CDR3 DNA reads TGCGCCAGCAGCCAAGATAGGTTCCCGGTGGACACTGAAGCTTTCTTT. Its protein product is CASSQDRFPVDTEAFF.